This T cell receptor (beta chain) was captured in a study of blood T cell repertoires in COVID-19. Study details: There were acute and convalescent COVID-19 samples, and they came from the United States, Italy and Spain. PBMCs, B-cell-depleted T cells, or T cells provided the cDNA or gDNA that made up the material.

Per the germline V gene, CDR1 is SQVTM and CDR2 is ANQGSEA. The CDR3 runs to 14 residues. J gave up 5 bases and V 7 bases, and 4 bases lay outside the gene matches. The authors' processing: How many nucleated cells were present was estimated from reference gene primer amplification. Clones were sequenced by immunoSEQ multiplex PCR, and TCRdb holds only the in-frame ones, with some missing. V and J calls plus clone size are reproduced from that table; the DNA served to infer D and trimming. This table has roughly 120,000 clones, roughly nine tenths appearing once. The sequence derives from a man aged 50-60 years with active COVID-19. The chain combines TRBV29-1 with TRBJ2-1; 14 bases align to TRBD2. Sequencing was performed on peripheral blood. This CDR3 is CSGLAGGPHNEQFF. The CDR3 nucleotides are TGCAGCGGACTAGCGGGAGGGCCCCACAATGAGCAGTTCTTC.